The 22 T cell receptor beta chains presented below share a single source sample, sequenced in a study of T-cell reconstitution after alpha-beta-depleted transplantation in children. As it was prepared, the TCRbeta library received unique molecular identifiers. TCRdb reanalysed the PCR reads using MiXCR and keeps one entry per CDR3 protein. The data hold 200,000 to 300,000 distinct CDR3 sequences, with roughly 25% observed a single time. This sample comprised PBMCs, mostly from graft donor cells, obtained 360 days after TCRalphabeta/CD19-depleted stem cell transplant. Receptor source: a female patient between 2 and 15 years old who had a stem cell transplant for congenital amegakaryocytic thrombocytopenia, so the T cells may come from the graft donor.

This clonotype was counted many times. The chain links TRBV29-1 to TRBJ2-2; no reliable D call. The CDR3 loop spans 14 amino acids. CDR1 is SQVTM and CDR2 is ANQGSEA in the germline V gene. The V end was cut by 3 bases, the J end by 2 bases, with 10 bases between. CDR3 protein: CSVDVGYNTGELFF. For the CDR3, the DNA is TGCAGCGTTGACGTAGGGTACAACACCGGGGAGCTGTTTTTT.

This rearrangement joins TRBV29-1 to TRBJ2-7; a weak D match, TRBD1 (5 bases). Looked up from germline, CDR1 is SQVTM and CDR2 is ANQGSEA. CDR3 length equals 13 residues. V lost 0 bases and J 0 bases, leaving 6 bases between the germline ends. The CDR3 loop is CSVEDQGSYEQYF. CDR3 sequence (DNA): TGCAGCGTTGAAGATCAGGGCTCCTACGAGCAGTACTTC.

This clonotype was recorded a few times. This chain links TRBV12-3 or TRBV12-4 with TRBJ2-7; the match to TRBD1 covers 9 bases. This CDR3 comprises 15 residues. Trimming at V came to 6 bases and at J to 5 bases, leaving 11 bases not matched to a gene. The CDR3 protein is CASSNSGTGSNEQYF. The CDR3 nucleotides are TGTGCCAGCAGCAACTCCGGGACAGGGTCCAACGAGCAGTACTTC.

The chain couples TRBV4-2 to TRBJ2-7; D is uncertain. The CDR3 has 15 amino acids. Per germline, CDR1 LGHNA and CDR2 YNFKEQ. V was clipped by 1 base and J by 3 bases, with 13 bases between them. CDR3: CASSQVKGQHYEQYF. CDR3 bases: TGTGCCAGCAGCCAAGTTAAAGGGCAGCACTACGAGCAGTACTTC.

The chain has TRBV6-1 and TRBJ2-7; the match to TRBD1 covers 8 bases. Per germline, CDR1 MNHNS and CDR2 SASEGT. The J segment lost 4 bases and the V segment lost 5 bases, leaving 7 bases of the junction unmatched. This CDR3 region has 14 residues. The DNA of the CDR3 is TGTGCCAGCAGTCGGACAGGGTCTCAATACGAGCAGTACTTC. Translating it yields CASSRTGSQYEQYF.

This clonotype was counted at least ten times. The rearrangement joins TRBV4-3 to TRBJ2-3; D is perhaps TRBD2 (5 bases). This CDR3 is 15 amino acids long. Trimming stripped 1 base from V and 0 bases from J, with 8 bases between. The germline gives CDR1 LGHNA, CDR2 YSLEER. The CDR3 coding sequence is TGCGCCAGCAGCCAAGTTTGGACTAGCACAGATACGCAGTATTTT. The encoded protein is CASSQVWTSTDTQYF.

This clonotype has just a few counts. This chain links TRBV5-1 with TRBJ2-1; possible D gene TRBD1, 6 bases. CDR3 length equals 15 residues. Looked up from germline, CDR1 is SGHRS and CDR2 is YFSETQ. V was clipped by 0 bases and J by 5 bases, with 12 bases between them. As DNA, the CDR3 is TGCGCCAGCAGCTTGGCAGCAGGGGATCACAATGAGCAGTTCTTC. It specifies CASSLAAGDHNEQFF.

This chain links TRBV29-1 with TRBJ1-5, with a tentative D call TRBD1 (5 bases). Germline loops: CDR1 SQVTM, CDR2 ANQGSEA. The CDR3 length is 13 residues. Deletions cut 7 bases from V and 9 bases from J, with 19 bases between. CDR3 bases: TGCAGCGCCTCCAGGGCCTCCGGAGGGCCCCAGCATTTT. It yields the protein CSASRASGGPQHF. Looking up the rest from reference TRBV29-1 and TRBJ1-5 gives the full variable domain: SAVISQKPSRDICQRGTSLTIQCQVDSQVTMMFWYRQQPGQSLTLIATANQGSEATYESGFVIDKFPISRPNLTFSTLTVSNMSPEDSSIYLCSASRASGGPQHFGDGTRLSIL.

Ten or more counts support this clonotype. The chain is built from TRBV29-1 and TRBJ2-3; 11 bases are a match to TRBD2. Germline CDR1 reads SQVTM; CDR2 reads ANQGSEA. The CDR3 length is 17 residues. After removal of 3 bases from V and 3 bases from J, the junction contained 11 bases not matched to a gene. CDR3 protein: CSVDRLAGGMKTDTQYF. CDR3 DNA sequence: TGCAGCGTTGATAGGCTAGCGGGAGGTATGAAGACAGATACGCAGTATTTT.

Only a few counts were recorded for this clonotype. The chain employs TRBV11-2 and TRBJ2-7, with 9 nucleotides matching TRBD1. The ends lost 4 bases at V and 0 bases at J; junction bases unmatched: 7. Germline CDR1 and CDR2: SGHAT and FQNNGV. CDR3 length equals 16 residues. Here the CDR3 DNA reads TGTGCCAGCAGCTCACAACCGGGACAGGGCTCCTACGAGCAGTACTTC. The encoded protein is CASSSQPGQGSYEQYF.

CDR3 coding DNA: TGTGCCAGTTTACCGGGGGGGGCCCCCTACAATGAGCAGTTCTTC. Its translation: CASLPGGAPYNEQFF. This rearrangement joins TRBV19 to TRBJ2-1, with TRBD2 identical over 8 bases. V shed 8 bases, J shed 2 bases, and the junction held 8 bases outside the gene matches. The length of the CDR3 is 15 residues. Germline CDR1 LNHDA, CDR2 SQIVND (reference sequence).

A few counts support this clonotype. V usage is TRBV12-3 or TRBV12-4 and J usage is TRBJ2-1, with 8 bases fitting TRBD2. V lost 7 bases, J lost 12 bases, and 11 bases stayed unmatched. The CDR3 length is 13 residues. CDR3 DNA sequence: TGTGCCAGCAAGGATAGCGGGGTAGGGGCGCAGTTCTTC. Translation: CASKDSGVGAQFF.

This clonotype was seen only a few times. The chain is built from TRBV29-1 and TRBJ1-5; D call uncertain. Germline CDR1 and CDR2: SQVTM and ANQGSEA. This CDR3 has 11 amino acids. The germline V and J ends were trimmed by 5 bases and 4 bases, with 6 bases remaining between them. CDR3 loop: CSVRRNQPQHF. In DNA, the CDR3 is TGCAGCGTTCGTCGAAATCAGCCCCAGCATTTT. The whole variable domain, filled in from reference TRBV29-1 and TRBJ1-5, reads SAVISQKPSRDICQRGTSLTIQCQVDSQVTMMFWYRQQPGQSLTLIATANQGSEATYESGFVIDKFPISRPNLTFSTLTVSNMSPEDSSIYLCSVRRNQPQHFGDGTRLSIL.

The table lists this clonotype with a few counts. The V and J genes are TRBV12-3 or TRBV12-4 and TRBJ1-1; no definite D call. CDR3 length: 13 residues. V was pared by 2 bases and J by 1 base, with 5 bases between. For the CDR3, the DNA is TGTGCCAGCAGTTTAATGCGGAACACTGAAGCTTTCTTT. Its translation is CASSLMRNTEAFF.

V gene TRBV4-2 combines with J gene TRBJ2-3; D remains ambiguous. From germline, CDR1 is LGHNA and CDR2 YNFKEQ. The V gene lost 4 bases and the J gene lost 0 bases, with 14 bases spanning the gap. The CDR3 has 16 amino acids. In DNA form, the CDR3 reads TGTGCCAGCAGCCTGAGTCCCGCTTCTAGCACAGATACGCAGTATTTT. Translated: CASSLSPASSTDTQYF.

This clonotype has only a few counts. The rearrangement joins TRBV10-3 to TRBJ1-6; 10 bases align to TRBD1. CDR1 and CDR2 (germline): ENHRY, SYGVKD. This CDR3 comprises 13 residues. V gave up 6 bases and J gave up 10 bases; unmatched junction bases: 3. CDR3 amino acids: CAIRGQGNSPLHF. The CDR3 nucleotides read TGTGCCATCAGGGGACAGGGGAACTCACCCCTCCACTTT.

Only a few counts were recorded for this clonotype. The J gene is TRBJ2-3, the V gene TRBV10-1; 9 bases align to TRBD2. Losses at the gene ends were 2 bases for V and 1 base for J; bases not matched to a gene: 1. The CDR3 runs to 15 residues. Germline loops: CDR1 WNHNN, CDR2 SYGVQD (reference sequence). The CDR3 DNA is TGCGCCAGCAGTGAGCTAGCGGGGCGCACAGATACGCAGTATTTT. This codes for CASSELAGRTDTQYF.

This clonotype occurred many times. V and J are TRBV27 and TRBJ1-4; possibly TRBD1 for D (5 bases). V was pared by 6 bases and J by 0 bases, with 8 bases between. The germline V gene encodes CDR1 MNHEY and CDR2 SMNVEV (reference sequence). This CDR3 spans 14 amino acids. Here the CDR3 DNA reads TGTGCCAGCAGCGGGACTGCAACTAATGAAAAACTGTTTTTT. Translated, it gives CASSGTATNEKLFF.

This clonotype was recorded a few times. The J gene is TRBJ1-4, the V gene TRBV4-1; a weak D match, TRBD1 (5 bases). V was cut by 1 base and J by 5 bases, with 8 bases left in between. The CDR3 has 14 residues. The germline V gene has CDR1 MGHRA and CDR2 YSYEKL. CDR3 DNA: TGCGCCAGCAGCCAAGGACAGACAAATGAAAAACTGTTTTTT. Protein: CASSQGQTNEKLFF.

The chain employs TRBV5-8 and TRBJ2-1; D is uncertain. V was trimmed by 2 bases and J by 8 bases, leaving 11 bases between them. Germline lookup yields CDR1 SGHTS and CDR2 YDEGEE. This CDR3 region has 13 residues. The CDR3 DNA reads as TGTGCCAGCAGCTTCTCGGTTCTGGATGAGCAGTTCTTC. Translating it yields CASSFSVLDEQFF.

The chain combines TRBV20-1 with TRBJ2-1; D ambiguous. Trimming pared 5 bases from V and 6 bases from J, leaving 11 bases between. Per the germline V gene, CDR1 is DFQATT and CDR2 is SNEGSKA (reference sequence). The CDR3 contains 12 residues. Here the CDR3 reads CSAVVISNEQFF. The CDR3 DNA is TGCAGTGCTGTCGTTATAAGCAATGAGCAGTTCTTC.

This clonotype was observed a handful of times. V is TRBV20-1 and J is TRBJ2-7, with D perhaps matching TRBD2 (5 bases). The CDR3 is made up of 13 amino acids. Germline V lookup: CDR1 DFQATT, CDR2 SNEGSKA (reference sequence). V gave up 4 bases and J gave up 1 base, with 11 bases separating them. The chain's CDR3 is CSAMSGKSYEQYF. In DNA form, the CDR3 reads TGCAGTGCTATGAGCGGCAAATCCTACGAGCAGTACTTC.